This TCR beta chain was observed in a study of cytomegalovirus exposure and HLA in healthy donors. Across the whole study: Around 86 million unique TCRs, all from HLA-typed donors, were included in an early release of the data.

The study, taken as a whole, reports: For TCR beta chains, V- and J-gene trimming was later linked to a missense DCLRE1C variant. An analysis that came later showed most CMV-associated TCR beta chains appearing HLA-restricted.

PCR employed 60 Vbeta and 13 Jbeta primers. The repertoire was sequenced with immunoSEQ multiplex PCR; TCRdb's copy has only in-frame clones and lacks some. This table has about 96,000 clones, under 85% appearing once. Regarding donors, all were healthy bone marrow donors. The V gene lost 8 bases and the J gene lost 2 bases, with 13 bases spanning the gap. The germline V gene has CDR1 MNHEY and CDR2 SVGAGI. The CDR3 runs 15 residues. Details on this clone: Antigen specificity is unknown.

The sample taken for sequencing was PBMCs. The receptor was isolated from a female donor in good health and CMV-seropositive. The chain joins TRBV6-5 to TRBJ2-6; TRBD2 might be the D (6 bases). CDR3 bases: TGTGCCAGCTACCAACCGGGGGCTGGGGCCAACGTCCTGACTTTC. Translating gives CASYQPGAGANVLTF.